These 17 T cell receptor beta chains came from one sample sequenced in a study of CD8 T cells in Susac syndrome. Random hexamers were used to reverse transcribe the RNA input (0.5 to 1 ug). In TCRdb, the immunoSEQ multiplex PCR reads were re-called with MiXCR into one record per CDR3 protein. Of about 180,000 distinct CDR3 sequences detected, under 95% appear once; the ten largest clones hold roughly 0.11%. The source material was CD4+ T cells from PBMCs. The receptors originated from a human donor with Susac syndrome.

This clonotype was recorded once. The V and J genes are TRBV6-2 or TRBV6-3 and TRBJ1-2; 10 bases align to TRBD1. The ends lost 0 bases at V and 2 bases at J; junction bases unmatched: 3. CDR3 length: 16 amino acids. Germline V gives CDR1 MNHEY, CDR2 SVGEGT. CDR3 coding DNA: TGTGCCAGCAGTTACTCGACGGACAGGGGGAACTATGGCTACACCTTC. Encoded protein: CASSYSTDRGNYGYTF.

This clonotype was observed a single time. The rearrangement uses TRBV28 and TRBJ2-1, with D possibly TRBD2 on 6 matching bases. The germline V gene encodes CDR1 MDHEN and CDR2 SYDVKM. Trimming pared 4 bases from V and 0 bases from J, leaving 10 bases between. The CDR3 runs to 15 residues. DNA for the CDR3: TGTGCCAGCAGTTCCGGGAGCGGCTCCTACAATGAGCAGTTCTTC. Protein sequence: CASSSGSGSYNEQFF.

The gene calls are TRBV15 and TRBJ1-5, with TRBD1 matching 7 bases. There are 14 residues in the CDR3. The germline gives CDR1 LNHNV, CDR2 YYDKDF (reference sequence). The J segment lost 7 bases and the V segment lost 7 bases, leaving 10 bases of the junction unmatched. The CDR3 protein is CATTQRAGGQPQHF. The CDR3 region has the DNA TGTGCCACCACCCAAAGGGCAGGGGGACAGCCCCAGCATTTT.

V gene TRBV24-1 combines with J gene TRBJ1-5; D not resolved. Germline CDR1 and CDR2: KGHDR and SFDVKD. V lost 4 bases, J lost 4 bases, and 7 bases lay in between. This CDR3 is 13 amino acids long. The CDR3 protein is CATSEAWNQPQHF. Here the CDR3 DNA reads TGTGCCACCAGTGAGGCGTGGAATCAGCCCCAGCATTTT.

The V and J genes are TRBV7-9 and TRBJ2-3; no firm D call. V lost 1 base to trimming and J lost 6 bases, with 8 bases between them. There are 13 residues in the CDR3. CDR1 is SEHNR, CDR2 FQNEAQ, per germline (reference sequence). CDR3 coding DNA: TGTGCCAGCAGCTTAGAGGGCCCGGATACGCAGTATTTT. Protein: CASSLEGPDTQYF.

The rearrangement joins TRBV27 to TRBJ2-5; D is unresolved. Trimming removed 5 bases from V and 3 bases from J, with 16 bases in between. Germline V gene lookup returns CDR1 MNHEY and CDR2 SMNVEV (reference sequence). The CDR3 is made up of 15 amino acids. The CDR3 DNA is TGTGCCAGCAGTCCGCTAGGGCACATCGAAGAGACCCAGTACTTC. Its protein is CASSPLGHIEETQYF.

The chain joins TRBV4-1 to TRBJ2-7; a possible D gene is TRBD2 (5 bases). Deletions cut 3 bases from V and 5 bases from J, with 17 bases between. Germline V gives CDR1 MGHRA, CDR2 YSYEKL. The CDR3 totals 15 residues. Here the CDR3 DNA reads TGCGCCAGCAGCCACCTGGCGAGGGAGCCTAACGAGCAGTACTTC. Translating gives CASSHLAREPNEQYF.

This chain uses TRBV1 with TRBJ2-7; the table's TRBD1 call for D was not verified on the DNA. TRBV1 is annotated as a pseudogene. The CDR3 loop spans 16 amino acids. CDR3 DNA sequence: TGCACCAGCAGCCAAGGATTGGGGGTCGGAATGGAGGCGCAGTACTTC. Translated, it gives CTSSQGLGVGMEAQYF.

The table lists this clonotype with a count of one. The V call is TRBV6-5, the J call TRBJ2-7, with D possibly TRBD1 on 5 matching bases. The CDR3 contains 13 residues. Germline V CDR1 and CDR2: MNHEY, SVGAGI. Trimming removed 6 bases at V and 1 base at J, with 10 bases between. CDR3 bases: TGTGCCAGCAGCAAAACAGGTTCCTACGAGCAGTACTTC. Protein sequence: CASSKTGSYEQYF.

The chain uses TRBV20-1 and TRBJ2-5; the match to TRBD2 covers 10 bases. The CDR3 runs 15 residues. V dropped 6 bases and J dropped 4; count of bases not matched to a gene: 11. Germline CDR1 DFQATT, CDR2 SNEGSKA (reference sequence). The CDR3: CSARTASGGLETQYF. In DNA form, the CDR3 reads TGCAGTGCCCGAACGGCTAGCGGGGGACTAGAGACCCAGTACTTC.

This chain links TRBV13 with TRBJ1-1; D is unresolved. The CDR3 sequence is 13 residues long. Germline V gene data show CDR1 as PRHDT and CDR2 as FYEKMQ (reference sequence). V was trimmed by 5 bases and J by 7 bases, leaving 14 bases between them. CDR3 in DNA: TGTGCCAGCAGCGCTGGACCCGGCGGTGAAGCTTTCTTT. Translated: CASSAGPGGEAFF. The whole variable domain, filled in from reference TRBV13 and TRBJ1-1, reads AAGVIQSPRHLIKEKRETATLKCYPIPRHDTVYWYQQGPGQDPQFLISFYEKMQSDKGSIPDRFSAQQFSDYHSELNMSSLELGDSALYFCASSAGPGGEAFFGQGTRLTVV.

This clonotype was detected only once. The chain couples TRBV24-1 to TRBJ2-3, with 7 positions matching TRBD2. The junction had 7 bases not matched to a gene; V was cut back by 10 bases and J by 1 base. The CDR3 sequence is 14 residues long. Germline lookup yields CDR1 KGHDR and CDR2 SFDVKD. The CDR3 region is CATGDAGGTDTQYF. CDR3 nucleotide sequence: TGTGCCACAGGAGATGCGGGGGGCACAGATACGCAGTATTTT.

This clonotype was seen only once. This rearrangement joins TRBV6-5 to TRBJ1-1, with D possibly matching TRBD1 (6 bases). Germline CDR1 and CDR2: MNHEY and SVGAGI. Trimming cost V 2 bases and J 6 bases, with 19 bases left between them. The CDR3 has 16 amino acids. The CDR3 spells CASSYKAQGGRAEAFF. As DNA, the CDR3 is TGTGCCAGCAGTTACAAGGCACAGGGTGGGAGAGCTGAAGCTTTCTTT.

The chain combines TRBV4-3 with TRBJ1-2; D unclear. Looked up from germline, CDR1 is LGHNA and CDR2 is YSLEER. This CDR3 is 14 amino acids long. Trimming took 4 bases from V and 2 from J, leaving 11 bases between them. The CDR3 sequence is CASSPRRGNYGYTF. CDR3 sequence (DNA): TGCGCCAGCAGCCCGAGGAGAGGGAACTATGGCTACACCTTC.

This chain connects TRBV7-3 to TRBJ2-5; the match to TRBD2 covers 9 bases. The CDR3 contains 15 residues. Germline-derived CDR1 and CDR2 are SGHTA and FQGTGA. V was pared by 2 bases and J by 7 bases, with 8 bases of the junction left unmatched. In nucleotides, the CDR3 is TGTGCCAGCAGCTTAGTTGCGGGGGGGCTCGGGACCCAGTACTTC. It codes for CASSLVAGGLGTQYF.

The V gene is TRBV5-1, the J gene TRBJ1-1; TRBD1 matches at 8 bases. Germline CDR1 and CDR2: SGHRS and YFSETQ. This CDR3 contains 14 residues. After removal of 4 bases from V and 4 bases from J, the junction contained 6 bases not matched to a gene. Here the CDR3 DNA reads TGCGCCAGCAGCCTCCCAACAGGGGGCACTGAAGCTTTCTTT. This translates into CASSLPTGGTEAFF.

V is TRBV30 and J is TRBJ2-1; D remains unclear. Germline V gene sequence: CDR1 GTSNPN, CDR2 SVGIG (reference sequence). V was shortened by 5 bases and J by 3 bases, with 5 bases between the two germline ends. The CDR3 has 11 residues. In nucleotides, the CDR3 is TGTGCCTGGCACGGCTACAATGAGCAGTTCTTC. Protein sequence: CAWHGYNEQFF.